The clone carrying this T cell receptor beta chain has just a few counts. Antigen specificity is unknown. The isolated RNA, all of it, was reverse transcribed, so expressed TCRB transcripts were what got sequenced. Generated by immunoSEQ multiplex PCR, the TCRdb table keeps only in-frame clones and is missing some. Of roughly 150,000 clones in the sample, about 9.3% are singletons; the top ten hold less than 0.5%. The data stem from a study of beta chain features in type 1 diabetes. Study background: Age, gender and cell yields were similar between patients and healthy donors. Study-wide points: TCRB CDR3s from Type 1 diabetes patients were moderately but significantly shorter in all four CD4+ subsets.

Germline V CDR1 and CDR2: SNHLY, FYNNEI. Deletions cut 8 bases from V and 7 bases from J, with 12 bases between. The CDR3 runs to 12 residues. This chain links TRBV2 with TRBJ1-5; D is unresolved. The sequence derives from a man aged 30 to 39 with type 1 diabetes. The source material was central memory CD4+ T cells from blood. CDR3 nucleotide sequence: TGTGCCAGCTCCCTAGATGACCAGCCCCAGCATTTT. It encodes CASSLDDQPQHF.